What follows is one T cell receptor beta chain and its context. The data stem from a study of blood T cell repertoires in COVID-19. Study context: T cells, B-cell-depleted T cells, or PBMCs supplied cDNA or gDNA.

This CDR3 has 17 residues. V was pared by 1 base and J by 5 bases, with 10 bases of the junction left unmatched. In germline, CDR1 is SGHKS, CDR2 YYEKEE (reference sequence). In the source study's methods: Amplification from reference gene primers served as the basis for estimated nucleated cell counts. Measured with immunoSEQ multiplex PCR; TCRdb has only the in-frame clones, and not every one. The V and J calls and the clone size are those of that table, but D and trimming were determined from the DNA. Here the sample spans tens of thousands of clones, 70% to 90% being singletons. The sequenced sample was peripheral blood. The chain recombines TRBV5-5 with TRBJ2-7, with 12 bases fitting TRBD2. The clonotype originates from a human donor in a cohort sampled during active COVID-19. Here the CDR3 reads CASSLRLAGERSHEQYF. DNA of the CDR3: TGTGCCAGCAGCTTGAGACTAGCGGGAGAGCGATCCCACGAGCAGTACTTC.